The source of this T cell receptor (beta chain) is a study of CD8 T cells in Susac syndrome. The CDR3 runs to 11 residues. Trimming took off 4 bases at V and 7 bases at J, with 5 bases between the two ends. Germline values: CDR1 SGHDN, CDR2 FVKESK. In blood CD8+ and CD4+ T cells, TCR beta underwent sequencing. Negative isolation was used for CD8+ and CD4+ T cells, and FACS enrichment was applied to TEMRA cells. RNA totalling roughly 0.45 to 1 ug underwent reverse transcription with random hexamers. A single record per CDR3 protein comes from TCRdb applying MiXCR to the immunoSEQ multiplex PCR reads. Of approximately 190,000 distinct CDR3 sequences detected, approximately 94% appear once; the ten largest clones hold 0.098%.

The V call is TRBV14, the J call TRBJ2-1, with D unclear. The TCR comes from a human donor with Susac syndrome. What was sequenced was CD4+ T cells from PBMCs. CDR3 loop: CASSLENEQFF. The DNA of the CDR3 is TGTGCCAGCAGCCTTGAAAATGAGCAGTTCTTC. Full variable domain (rest looked up from reference TRBV14 and TRBJ2-1): EAGVTQFPSHSVIEKGQTVTLRCDPISGHDNLYWYRRVMGKEIKFLLHFVKESKQDESGMPNNRFLAERTGGTYSTLKVQPAELEDSGVYFCASSLENEQFFGPGTRLTVL.